One and the same sample provided the 25 T cell receptor beta chains below, sequenced in a study of T cells in Graves' hyperthyroidism and ophthalmopathy. TCR beta CDR3 regions were amplified from RNA transcripts. The TCR CDR3 first-round RT-PCR relied on the HTBI primer set. TCRdb ran MiXCR on the multiplex PCR reads and lists one entry per CDR3 protein. The sample shows about 200,000 distinct CDR3 sequences, around 16% of them seen only once. Specimen: blood. Receptors originate from a woman aged 45-60 years with Graves' hyperthyroidism.

This clonotype was counted ten times or more. The chain combines TRBV3-1 with TRBJ1-1; D is undetermined. The V gene lost 4 bases and the J gene lost 2 bases, with 11 bases spanning the gap. Germline values: CDR1 LGHDT, CDR2 YNNKEL (reference sequence). CDR3 length equals 14 residues. The CDR3 protein is CASSRLSANTEAFF. CDR3 nucleotides: TGTGCCAGCAGCCGACTTTCAGCTAACACTGAAGCTTTCTTT.

The rearrangement uses TRBV5-1 and TRBJ1-2; no definite D call. CDR1 is SGHRS, CDR2 YFSETQ, per germline. The CDR3 is made up of 14 amino acids. The V end was cut by 2 bases, the J end by 4 bases, with 12 bases between. CDR3 sequence (DNA): TGCGCCAGCAGCTTAGGGCAGGATGCCTATGGCTACACCTTC. It encodes CASSLGQDAYGYTF.

Comments on this clonotype: This could be a read error, since a much larger clone is one nucleotide away. The genes are TRBV9 and TRBJ1-1; possible D gene TRBD1, 5 bases. CDR3 length equals 15 residues. The germline CDR1 and CDR2 sequences are SGDLS and YYNGEE. CDR3 DNA: TGTGCCGGCAGCGTAGCTGGGGGTCCGGACACTGAAGCTTTCTTT. Its protein is CAGSVAGGPDTEAFF. Supplemented by reference TRBV9 and TRBJ1-1, the full variable domain reads DSGVTQTPKHLITATGQRVTLRCSPRSGDLSVYWYQQSLDQGLQFLIQYYNGEERAKGNILERFSAQQFPDLHSELNLSSLELGDSALYFCAGSVAGGPDTEAFFGQGTRLTVV.

This clonotype occurred many times. V gene TRBV11-1 combines with J gene TRBJ2-5; 7 bases map to TRBD1. The CDR3 is 14 residues long. V lost 6 bases and J lost 9; bases outside the gene matches: 13. CDR1 SGHAT and CDR2 FQDESV come from the germline V gene (reference sequence). CDR3 sequence: CASRTDRDSEAQYF. The CDR3 DNA is TGTGCCAGCAGGACAGACCGGGACAGCGAGGCCCAGTACTTC. Looking up the rest from reference TRBV11-1 and TRBJ2-5 gives the full variable domain: EAEVAQSPRYKITEKSQAVAFWCDPISGHATLYWYRQILGQGPELLVQFQDESVVDDSQLPKDRFSAERLKGVDSTLKIQPAELGDSAMYLCASRTDRDSEAQYFGPGTRLLVL.

As concerns this clonotype: It may be a read error: a sequence one base away is much more abundant. The chain combines TRBV28 with TRBJ1-2; D ambiguous. CDR1 and CDR2 (germline): MDHEN, SYDVKM. This CDR3 comprises 13 residues. V was pared by 7 bases and J by 7 bases, with 16 bases between. CDR3 nucleotides: TGTGCCAGCAAGATCCTCGGCCAGTTTGGCTACACCTTC. Protein product: CASKILGQFGYTF.

This clonotype was seen many times. The chain links TRBV5-1 to TRBJ2-5; tentatively, D is TRBD1 (6 bases). Germline V gene data show CDR1 as SGHRS and CDR2 as YFSETQ. The CDR3 loop spans 13 amino acids. The V end lost 5 bases, the J end lost 1 base, and 9 bases lay between the germline ends. CDR3 region: CASRRDIQETQYF. The CDR3 DNA follows: TGCGCCAGCAGACGGGACATCCAAGAGACCCAGTACTTC.

This clonotype was counted ten times or more. This sequence joins TRBV20-1 and TRBJ1-1, with D tentatively TRBD1 (5 bases). Germline CDR1 and CDR2: DFQATT and SNEGSKA (reference sequence). Trimming shortened V by 0 bases and J by 0 bases, and 17 bases separated the two germline ends. This CDR3 region has 17 residues. The CDR3 DNA reads TGCAGTGCTAGAGATAGGTACGGGGCGGCACTGAACACTGAAGCTTTCTTT. This translates into CSARDRYGAALNTEAFF.

In its sample, this clonotype was seen a few times. The CDR3 DNA is TGCAGCGTTGAAAGGGACGACTCCTACGAGCAGTACTTC. Protein: CSVERDDSYEQYF. This chain links TRBV29-1 with TRBJ2-7, with D tentatively TRBD1 or TRBD2 (5 bases each). CDR3 length: 13 amino acids. CDR1 SQVTM and CDR2 ANQGSEA come from the germline V gene. Trimming took 2 bases from V and 0 from J, leaving 8 bases between them.

Turning to this clonotype: The conserved final phenylalanine or tryptophan is absent from the CDR3, which likely points to a read error. V usage is TRBV16 and J usage is TRBJ1-2, with a tentative D call TRBD1 (5 bases). This CDR3 comprises 16 residues. V shed 0 bases and J shed 4 bases, with 15 bases lying between them. Germline V lookup: CDR1 KGHSY, CDR2 FQNENV. The CDR3 region has the DNA TGTGCCAGCAGCCAATCAGTAGGTGGGGGAACCTATGGCTACACCCTC. This gives the protein CASSQSVGGGTYGYTL.

This clonotype was seen only a few times. This rearrangement joins TRBV20-1 to TRBJ2-5, with a tentative D call TRBD2 (6 bases). Per germline, CDR1 DFQATT and CDR2 SNEGSKA (reference sequence). The CDR3 covers 13 residues. Between the trimmed V and J ends, which lost 7 bases and 0 bases, there was a span of 12 bases. CDR3 in amino acids: CSGRRGYQETQYF. Here the CDR3 DNA reads TGCAGTGGGCGGAGGGGCTACCAAGAGACCCAGTACTTC.

The rearrangement joins TRBV30 to TRBJ2-5, with 7 bases fitting TRBD2. V gave up 1 base and J gave up 5 bases; unmatched junction bases: 10. The CDR3 runs 15 residues. Germline V CDR1 and CDR2: GTSNPN, SVGIG (reference sequence). The CDR3 sequence: CAWSGMGLSSETQYF. In nucleotides, the CDR3 is TGTGCCTGGAGTGGAATGGGACTATCTTCGGAGACCCAGTACTTC.

This clonotype was recorded at least ten times. The chain combines TRBV2 with TRBJ1-4, with D perhaps matching TRBD1 (5 bases). Trimming cost V 5 bases and J 14 bases, with 24 bases left between them. CDR1 is SNHLY, CDR2 FYNNEI, per germline. The CDR3 has 15 residues. CDR3 region: CASSLQGIIVKRLFF. The CDR3 nucleotides are TGTGCCAGCAGTCTTCAGGGAATTATCGTGAAAAGGCTGTTTTTT.

The V and J genes are TRBV10-3 and TRBJ2-3; 10 nucleotides agree with TRBD2. V lost 2 bases and J lost 7; bases outside the gene matches: 9. The CDR3 extends over 16 amino acids. Germline V gene data show CDR1 as ENHRY and CDR2 as SYGVKD. This CDR3 is CAISENKASGSNTQYF. The CDR3 DNA reads TGTGCCATCAGTGAGAACAAGGCTAGCGGGAGTAATACGCAGTATTTT.

For this clonotype: A clone one base away is much larger, so this may be a read error. This sequence joins TRBV12-3 or TRBV12-4 and TRBJ2-6; 9 positions match TRBD2. This CDR3 contains 17 residues. CDR3 region: CAGSRGTSPSGANVLTF. The CDR3, as DNA: TGTGCCGGCAGCCGCGGGACTAGCCCCTCTGGGGCCAACGTCCTGACTTTC.

At least ten counts were recorded for this clonotype. The rearrangement links TRBV6-1 to TRBJ2-1; TRBD2 might be the D (6 bases). V was clipped by 5 bases and J by 7 bases, with 18 bases between them. The CDR3 is 15 amino acids. Per the germline V gene, CDR1 is MNHNS and CDR2 is SASEGT. The CDR3 reads CASSTNFLAKNEQFF. The CDR3 DNA is TGTGCCAGCAGTACCAATTTTCTAGCGAAAAATGAGCAGTTCTTC.

The genes are TRBV11-2 and TRBJ1-1; D possibly corresponds to TRBD1 (5 bases). This CDR3 is 13 amino acids long. The V end lost 7 bases, the J end lost 4 bases, and 13 bases lay between the germline ends. Germline CDR1 and CDR2: SGHAT and FQNNGV. Written as DNA, the CDR3 is TGTGCCAGCATGACCCAGGGCCGCACTGAAGCTTTCTTT. It encodes CASMTQGRTEAFF.

In its sample, this clonotype was seen many times. The rearrangement uses TRBV7-3 and TRBJ2-7; D not resolved. The V end lost 3 bases, the J end lost 5 bases, and 11 bases lay between the germline ends. The CDR3 is made up of 13 amino acids. The germline gives CDR1 SGHTA, CDR2 FQGTGA. The CDR3, as DNA: TGTGCCAGCAGCTTCATGGGTCCCAACGAGCAGTACTTC. Translation: CASSFMGPNEQYF.

For this clonotype: It is unclear where the CDR3 begins or ends on the DNA, so no DNA is shown, and the CDR3 is as TCRdb lists it. This chain uses TRBV5-8 with TRBJ2-7; TRBD1 is taken as the D call from the table, unchecked against the DNA. The CDR3 comprises 15 residues, both ends counted. Germline-derived CDR1 and CDR2 are SGHTS and YDEGEE. CDR3 sequence: CASSFGPGGAYEQYF.

This clonotype was seen at least ten times. The rearrangement links TRBV5-8 to TRBJ1-2; D is unresolved. The CDR3 is made up of 13 amino acids. The germline V gene encodes CDR1 SGHTS and CDR2 YDEGEE. V was cut by 0 bases and J by 2 bases, with 5 bases left in between. CDR3 DNA: TGTGCCAGCAGCTTGGTACCGAACTATGGCTACACCTTC. The encoded protein is CASSLVPNYGYTF.

This clonotype was seen ten or more times. The chain employs TRBV20-1 and TRBJ2-1, with 10 positions matching TRBD2. Germline values: CDR1 DFQATT, CDR2 SNEGSKA (reference sequence). The CDR3 is 17 residues long. With V trimmed by 5 bases and J by 0 bases, 10 bases remained unmatched. CDR3 sequence: CSAPRTSGARSYNEQFF. CDR3 nucleotide sequence: TGCAGTGCTCCCCGGACTAGCGGAGCCCGCTCCTACAATGAGCAGTTCTTC.

The gene calls are TRBV4-1 and TRBJ2-7, with D perhaps TRBD1 (6 bases). V shed 3 bases and J shed 5 bases, with 11 bases lying between them. Germline lookup yields CDR1 MGHRA and CDR2 YSYEKL. This CDR3 is built from 13 residues. The CDR3 sequence: CASSHPNRDEQYF. For the CDR3, the DNA is TGCGCCAGCAGCCACCCCAACAGGGACGAGCAGTACTTC.

The table lists this clonotype with many counts. This chain connects TRBV28 to TRBJ2-6, with D possibly being TRBD1 (6 bases). CDR1 is MDHEN, CDR2 SYDVKM, per germline. This CDR3 is built from 17 residues. V was cut by 4 bases and J by 5 bases, with 18 bases left in between. CDR3 nucleotide sequence: TGTGCCAGCAGTTCCTCTCTTGGGACAAGGAGGGCCAACGTCCTGACTTTC. Translating gives CASSSSLGTRRANVLTF.

This clonotype was detected many times. This chain joins TRBV11-2 and TRBJ2-2; the D gene is possibly TRBD1 (6 bases). The ends were cut back, 3 bases at V and 3 bases at J, with 14 bases in the middle. CDR1 and CDR2 (germline): SGHAT, FQNNGV. The CDR3 has 16 residues. The CDR3 DNA is TGTGCCAGCAGCTTGCACGAGGGACAACACACCGGGGAGCTGTTTTTT. Its translation: CASSLHEGQHTGELFF.

The chain carries TRBV28 and TRBJ2-3, with D perhaps TRBD1 (7 bases). Per germline, CDR1 MDHEN and CDR2 SYDVKM. The CDR3 runs 16 residues. V dropped 5 bases and J dropped 2 bases, with 17 bases sitting between them. The CDR3 here is CASSGGAGGITDTQYF. The CDR3 DNA sequence: TGTGCCAGCAGTGGAGGGGCAGGGGGTATCACAGATACGCAGTATTTT.

This clonotype was counted ten times or more. The chain links TRBV5-1 to TRBJ2-7, with 9 bases lining up with TRBD2. The CDR3 loop spans 15 amino acids. Germline lookup yields CDR1 SGHRS and CDR2 YFSETQ. V shed 1 base and J 3 bases; nucleotides not matched to a gene: 5. The CDR3 DNA reads as TGCGCCAGCAGCTTGCATGCGGGAGGGGACTACGAGCAGTACTTC. Encoded protein: CASSLHAGGDYEQYF.